These 12 T cell receptor beta chains originate from one sample sequenced in a study of T cells in Graves' hyperthyroidism and ophthalmopathy. TCR beta CDR3 regions were amplified from RNA. The HTBI primer set drove a first-round RT-PCR of the TCR CDR3. MiXCR was run by TCRdb on the multiplex PCR reads, yielding one entry per CDR3 protein. The sample lists under 400,000 distinct CDR3 sequences; 21% were seen once. The specimen was blood. The receptor source for this set is a woman in her forties or fifties with Graves' hyperthyroidism.

There are a few counts of this clonotype. The chain carries TRBV20-1 and TRBJ1-1; weak D call: TRBD1 (6 bases). The CDR3 length is 13 residues. Trimming took 6 bases from V and 2 from J, leaving 13 bases between them. Germline-derived CDR1 and CDR2 are DFQATT and SNEGSKA (reference sequence). The CDR3, as DNA: TGCAGTGCCAGACAGGTACCAAACACTGAAGCTTTCTTT. Translation: CSARQVPNTEAFF.

With respect to this clonotype: A clone one base away is much larger, so this may be a read error. The missing conserved phenylalanine or tryptophan at the end of this CDR3 makes a read error likely. V usage is TRBV10-3 and J usage is TRBJ1-2, with no clear D. Trimming took off 4 bases at V and 3 bases at J, with 9 bases between the two ends. This CDR3 region has 13 residues. Per the germline V gene, CDR1 is ENHRY and CDR2 is SYGVKD. The CDR3 spells CAISGVLDYGYTL. The CDR3 DNA reads TGTGCCATCAGTGGGGTATTAGACTATGGCTACACCCTC.

In this sample, this clonotype turned up a few times. This chain uses TRBV30 with TRBJ1-6, with D maybe TRBD1 (6 bases). The CDR3 totals 13 residues. Per germline, CDR1 GTSNPN and CDR2 SVGIG (reference sequence). The V end was cut by 7 bases, the J end by 6 bases, with 13 bases between. The DNA of the CDR3 is TGTGCCTTGAACAGGGCTCTTAATTCACCCCTCCACTTT. It is translated as CALNRALNSPLHF.

Points on this clonotype: At one end the junction does not follow the germline gene, possibly because of a read error. The rearrangement joins TRBV24-1 to TRBJ2-5; unclear D gene. The CDR3 is made up of 13 amino acids. Germline CDR1 KGHDR, CDR2 SFDVKD. The CDR3 sequence is CATSDQDQGTQYF. CDR3 bases: TGTGCCACCAGTGACCAGGACCAAGGGACCCAGTACTTC.

The J gene is TRBJ2-2, the V gene TRBV20-1; either TRBD1 or TRBD2 may supply D (5 bases each). Germline CDR1 and CDR2: DFQATT and SNEGSKA (reference sequence). The CDR3 has 14 amino acids. The V and J ends lost 7 bases and 0 bases respectively, with 12 bases between them. The DNA of the CDR3 is TGCAGTGTTACCGGGACGTCGAACACCGGGGAGCTGTTTTTT. Protein: CSVTGTSNTGELFF.

This CDR3 reads CASSSDGPNEKLFF. In DNA, the CDR3 is TGCGCCAGCAGCTCAGACGGACCAAATGAAAAACTGTTTTTT. V usage is TRBV5-1 and J usage is TRBJ1-4, with D unresolved. From germline, CDR1 is SGHRS and CDR2 YFSETQ. Between the trimmed V and J ends, which lost 3 bases and 5 bases, there was a span of 11 bases. This CDR3 comprises 14 residues.

This clonotype was picked up a small number of times. The genes are TRBV27 and TRBJ2-3; the D gene could be TRBD1 or TRBD2 (5 bases each). V was cut by 6 bases and J by 2 bases, with 18 bases left in between. This CDR3 region has 16 residues. Germline V gene sequence: CDR1 MNHEY, CDR2 SMNVEV (reference sequence). CDR3 protein: CASSPGANPHTDTQYF. The CDR3 DNA reads TGTGCCAGCAGCCCCGGGGCCAACCCCCACACAGATACGCAGTATTTT.

This clonotype was seen ten or more times. The V and J genes are TRBV6-1 and TRBJ2-7; the match to TRBD1 covers 7 bases. The CDR3 has 12 amino acids. J was trimmed by 3 bases and V by 6 bases; bases with no gene match: 2. From germline, CDR1 is MNHNS and CDR2 SASEGT. Here the CDR3 DNA reads TGTGCCAGCAGGGGGACAGTCTACGAGCAGTACTTC. Translation gives CASRGTVYEQYF.

In this sample, this clonotype turned up many times. The rearrangement uses TRBV11-2 and TRBJ1-2; no reliable D call. The germline V gene has CDR1 SGHAT and CDR2 FQNNGV. The CDR3 covers 14 residues. V was cut by 7 bases and J by 10 bases, with 22 bases left in between. The CDR3 here is CASTVQLGRSDYTF. The CDR3 region has the DNA TGTGCCAGCACCGTTCAACTCGGTCGGAGTGACTACACCTTC.

This clonotype appeared many times. The V gene is TRBV3-1, the J gene TRBJ1-1, with a tentative D call TRBD1 (6 bases). Germline assignment: CDR1 LGHDT and CDR2 YNNKEL (reference sequence). Trimming pared 1 base from V and 5 bases from J, leaving 8 bases between. The CDR3 runs to 13 residues. CDR3 in amino acids: CASSQVRGTEAFF. CDR3 bases: TGTGCCAGCAGCCAAGTCAGGGGTACTGAAGCTTTCTTT.

The gene calls are TRBV11-2 and TRBJ1-1; tentatively, D is TRBD1 (5 bases). The V gene's germline CDR1 is SGHAT and CDR2 FQNNGV. Trimming pared 7 bases from V and 1 base from J, leaving 10 bases between. The CDR3 length is 13 residues. CDR3 in DNA: TGTGCCAGCACTGGGGGATGGAACACTGAAGCTTTCTTT. Protein product: CASTGGWNTEAFF. The variable domain in full, with the rest retrieved from reference TRBV11-2 and TRBJ1-1, is EAGVAQSPRYKIIEKRQSVAFWCNPISGHATLYWYQQILGQGPKLLIQFQNNGVVDDSQLPKDRFSAERLKGVDSTLKIQPAKLEDSAVYLCASTGGWNTEAFFGQGTRLTVV.

The gene calls are TRBV12-3 or TRBV12-4 and TRBJ1-3; weak D call: TRBD1 (6 bases). This CDR3 contains 15 residues. Trimming stripped 6 bases from V and 0 bases from J, with 12 bases between. The CDR3 sequence is CASSRGIGSGNTIYF. As DNA, the CDR3 is TGTGCCAGCAGCAGGGGAATAGGCTCTGGAAACACCATATATTTT.